This T cell receptor beta chain derives from a study of T cells after posttransplantation cyclophosphamide. In its sample, this clone was seen once. TCRdb's table, derived via immunoSEQ multiplex PCR, lists solely in-frame clones and lacks some. The table shows about 19,000 clones, with 83% occurring only once. Trimming pared 6 bases from V and 2 bases from J, leaving 13 bases between. Germline V gives CDR1 SEHNR, CDR2 FQNEAQ (reference sequence). The CDR3 is 14 residues long. The rearrangement uses TRBV7-9 and TRBJ1-2; no clear D gene. This clonotype originated in a man under 40 in good health and a related stem cell transplant donor. Sequenced sample: memory CD4+ T cells sorted from blood. In DNA form, the CDR3 reads TGTGCCAGCAGAGCCCTATCTGCGAACTATGGCTACACCTTC. Its protein is CASRALSANYGYTF.